Listed below are T cell receptor beta chains from one sample, sequenced in a study of shared T cell receptors in the human thymus. The data were produced by immunoSEQ multiplex PCR, yet TCRdb's version contains in-frame clones alone and is incomplete. The table lists hundreds of thousands of clones, 75% to 90% of them singletons. A further study also used this sample, focusing on human thymus T cells.

Sequencing was done on a sample of thymocytes. The receptor set was obtained from a girl under three years old with a congenital heart defect. Each CDR3 is given with its conserved first and last residue. Fields, in order: V gene, J gene, D gene, clone size, CDR3 protein, CDR3 DNA. The D gene is left open where the match is weak. Size values are once, few and many counts, or a class for expanded clones, and some rows have none.

v_gene: TRBV10-3
j_gene: TRBJ1-5
d_gene: TRBD1
abundance: NA
CDR3aa: CAISAPPGQGPFGNQPQHF
CDR3nt: TGTGCCATCAGTGCCCCACCGGGACAGGGTCCGTTTGGTAATCAGCCCCAGCATTTT

v_gene: TRBV19
j_gene: TRBJ2-7
d_gene: NA
abundance: NA
CDR3aa: CASSILLGSSYEQYF
CDR3nt: TGTGCCAGTAGTATCCTGCTTGGGAGCTCCTACGAGCAGTACTTC

v_gene: TRBV20-1
j_gene: TRBJ1-1
d_gene: NA
abundance: NA
CDR3aa: CSANKRAEAFF
CDR3nt: TGCAGTGCCAATAAGAGGGCTGAAGCTTTCTTT

v_gene: TRBV7-9
j_gene: TRBJ2-2
d_gene: TRBD2
abundance: NA
CDR3aa: CASTDPKTSGEKAGELFF
CDR3nt: TGTGCCAGCACCGACCCCAAGACTAGCGGGGAAAAGGCCGGGGAGCTGTTTTTT

v_gene: TRBV4-1
j_gene: TRBJ2-3
d_gene: TRBD2
abundance: NA
CDR3aa: CASSQQLGGGASTDTQYF
CDR3nt: TGCGCCAGCAGCCAGCAGCTGGGCGGGGGGGCTAGCACAGATACGCAGTATTTT

v_gene: TRBV4-1
j_gene: TRBJ2-3
d_gene: TRBD1
abundance: NA
CDR3aa: CASSQVWDRVGRPDTQYF
CDR3nt: TGCGCCAGCAGCCAAGTATGGGACAGGGTCGGGAGGCCAGATACGCAGTATTTT

v_gene: TRBV5-6
j_gene: TRBJ1-2
d_gene: TRBD1
abundance: NA
CDR3aa: CASGLRDRAFYGYTF
CDR3nt: TGTGCCAGCGGACTCCGGGACAGGGCATTTTATGGCTACACCTTC

v_gene: TRBV6-5
j_gene: TRBJ1-1
d_gene: TRBD1
abundance: NA
CDR3aa: CASRTQGMQRAFF
CDR3nt: TGTGCCAGCAGAACACAGGGGATGCAAAGGGCTTTCTTT

v_gene: TRBV6-1
j_gene: TRBJ2-7
d_gene: TRBD1
abundance: NA
CDR3aa: CATADRAKSYEQYF
CDR3nt: TGTGCCACCGCGGACAGGGCCAAGTCCTACGAGCAGTACTTC

v_gene: TRBV10-3
j_gene: TRBJ1-3
d_gene: NA
abundance: NA
CDR3aa: CAISASSGSGNTIYF
CDR3nt: TGTGCCATCAGTGCTTCCAGCGGCTCTGGAAACACCATATATTTT

v_gene: TRBV7-2
j_gene: TRBJ2-3
d_gene: NA
abundance: few
CDR3aa: CASSEIRAAIDTQYF
CDR3nt: TGTGCCAGCAGCGAAATCAGGGCGGCAATAGATACGCAGTATTTT

v_gene: TRBV4-1
j_gene: TRBJ1-2
d_gene: NA
abundance: NA
CDR3aa: CASSQETRFTRGSRDGYTF
CDR3nt: TGCGCCAGCAGCCAAGAGACCCGGTTCACCAGAGGGAGTCGCGATGGCTACACCTTC

v_gene: TRBV10-2
j_gene: TRBJ1-1
d_gene: NA
abundance: few
CDR3aa: CASSEGVWTEAFF
CDR3nt: TGCGCCAGCAGTGAAGGGGTTTGGACTGAAGCTTTCTTT

v_gene: TRBV2
j_gene: TRBJ1-3
d_gene: NA
abundance: NA
CDR3aa: CASINRETDSGNTIYF
CDR3nt: TGTGCCAGCATCAACAGGGAAACCGACTCTGGAAACACCATATATTTT

v_gene: TRBV6-1
j_gene: TRBJ2-7
d_gene: TRBD1
abundance: NA
CDR3aa: CASSVYRGSPPEQYF
CDR3nt: TGTGCCAGCAGTGTATACAGGGGGTCCCCCCCCGAGCAGTACTTC

v_gene: TRBV7-9
j_gene: TRBJ2-7
d_gene: NA
abundance: NA
CDR3aa: CASSLGKAKPEQYF
CDR3nt: TGTGCCAGCAGCTTAGGTAAAGCCAAACCCGAGCAGTACTTC

v_gene: TRBV18
j_gene: TRBJ1-5
d_gene: NA
abundance: once
CDR3aa: CASSLQAPTGGDGFSQPQHF
CDR3nt: TGTGCCAGCTCACTCCAGGCCCCAACGGGGGGGGATGGCTTTTCTCAGCCCCAGCATTTT

v_gene: TRBV15
j_gene: TRBJ1-2
d_gene: NA
abundance: NA
CDR3aa: CATSRVGAGGWGYTF
CDR3nt: TGTGCCACCAGCAGAGTAGGGGCAGGCGGCTGGGGCTACACCTTC

v_gene: TRBV4-2
j_gene: TRBJ1-2
d_gene: TRBD1
abundance: NA
CDR3aa: CASSQGPGTGSIVYGYTF
CDR3nt: TGTGCCAGCAGCCAAGGACCCGGGACAGGGTCCATAGTCTATGGCTACACCTTC

v_gene: TRBV19
j_gene: TRBJ2-1
d_gene: NA
abundance: NA
CDR3aa: CASSGGNEQFF
CDR3nt: TGTGCCAGTAGTGGGGGGAACGAGCAGTTCTTC

v_gene: TRBV28
j_gene: TRBJ2-3
d_gene: TRBD2
abundance: NA
CDR3aa: CASSSGLAGGVDTQYF
CDR3nt: TGTGCCAGCAGTTCCGGACTAGCGGGGGGAGTAGATACGCAGTATTTT

v_gene: TRBV5-6
j_gene: TRBJ1-2
d_gene: TRBD1
abundance: NA
CDR3aa: CASSLNRQGVVF
CDR3nt: TGTGCCAGCAGCTTGAACAGACAGGGAGTGGTATTC

v_gene: TRBV27
j_gene: TRBJ1-5
d_gene: NA
abundance: NA
CDR3aa: CASSLTKQGINQPQHF
CDR3nt: TGTGCCAGCAGTTTAACCAAACAGGGTATCAATCAGCCCCAGCATTTT

v_gene: TRBV10-3
j_gene: TRBJ1-2
d_gene: NA
abundance: NA
CDR3aa: CAISDPTGLYGYTF
CDR3nt: TGTGCCATCAGTGATCCCACAGGGCTCTATGGCTACACCTTC

v_gene: TRBV4-2
j_gene: TRBJ2-1
d_gene: TRBD2
abundance: NA
CDR3aa: CASSQGGGSYNEQFF
CDR3nt: TGTGCCAGCAGCCAAGGCGGGGGCTCCTACAATGAGCAGTTCTTC

v_gene: TRBV28
j_gene: TRBJ2-7
d_gene: NA
abundance: few
CDR3aa: CASSFGSRDYEQYF
CDR3nt: TGTGCCAGCAGTTTCGGTAGTCGAGACTACGAGCAGTACTTC

v_gene: TRBV7-8
j_gene: TRBJ1-2
d_gene: TRBD1
abundance: NA
CDR3aa: CASSLDTRGHNGYTF
CDR3nt: TGTGCCAGCAGCTTAGATACAAGGGGGCACAATGGCTACACCTTC

v_gene: TRBV19
j_gene: TRBJ1-1
d_gene: NA
abundance: NA
CDR3aa: CAVASNTEAFF
CDR3nt: TGTGCCGTGGCTTCGAACACTGAAGCTTTCTTT

v_gene: TRBV30
j_gene: TRBJ1-2
d_gene: TRBD1
abundance: NA
CDR3aa: CAWRNRGGHGYTF
CDR3nt: TGTGCCTGGAGGAACAGGGGAGGTCATGGCTACACCTTC

v_gene: TRBV19
j_gene: TRBJ2-5
d_gene: TRBD2
abundance: NA
CDR3aa: CASSRLGGETQYF
CDR3nt: TGTGCCAGTAGTAGATTGGGGGGGGAGACCCAGTACTTC

v_gene: TRBV28
j_gene: TRBJ1-3
d_gene: NA
abundance: NA
CDR3aa: CASSSPWGGTGNTIYF
CDR3nt: TGTGCCAGCAGTTCCCCTTGGGGGGGCACTGGAAACACCATATATTTT

v_gene: TRBV19
j_gene: TRBJ1-6
d_gene: NA
abundance: NA
CDR3aa: CASSIEGGTFGTPLHF
CDR3nt: TGTGCCAGTAGTATAGAAGGAGGGACCTTCGGGACACCCCTCCACTTT

v_gene: TRBV5-8
j_gene: TRBJ1-2
d_gene: TRBD1
abundance: NA
CDR3aa: CASSRDRGGYTF
CDR3nt: TGTGCCAGCAGTCGGGACAGGGGAGGCTACACCTTC

v_gene: TRBV5-1
j_gene: TRBJ1-4
d_gene: NA
abundance: NA
CDR3aa: CASSLLAGSEKLFF
CDR3nt: TGCGCCAGCAGCCTTCTGGCAGGCTCCGAAAAACTGTTTTTT

v_gene: TRBV27
j_gene: TRBJ2-3
d_gene: NA
abundance: NA
CDR3aa: CASITSPGADTQYF
CDR3nt: TGTGCCAGCATTACCTCCCCAGGGGCAGATACGCAGTATTTT